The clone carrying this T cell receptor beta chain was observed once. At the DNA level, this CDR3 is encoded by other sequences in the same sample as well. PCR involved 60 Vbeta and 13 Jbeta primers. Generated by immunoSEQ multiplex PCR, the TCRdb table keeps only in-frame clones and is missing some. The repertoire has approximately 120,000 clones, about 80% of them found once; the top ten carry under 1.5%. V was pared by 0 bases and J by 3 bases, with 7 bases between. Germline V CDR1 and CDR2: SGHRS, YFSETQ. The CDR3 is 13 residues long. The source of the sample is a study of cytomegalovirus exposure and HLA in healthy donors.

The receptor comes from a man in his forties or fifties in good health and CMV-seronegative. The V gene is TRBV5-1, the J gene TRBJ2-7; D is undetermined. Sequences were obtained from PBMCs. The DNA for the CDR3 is TGCGCCAGCAGCTTGGGCGGCGGCTACGAGCAGTACTTC. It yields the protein CASSLGGGYEQYF.